These 8 T cell receptor beta chains were sequenced from one sample in a study of blood T cell repertoires in COVID-19. Clones were read by immunoSEQ multiplex PCR, and TCRdb kept only the in-frame ones, dropping some. This sample has around 280,000 clones, with approximately 90% found just once. Sequencing used PBMCs or T cells enriched from blood (not recorded which). These receptor sequences come from a woman between 40 and 50 years old who had recovered from COVID-19.

Only one count was recorded for this clone. The V call is TRBV29-1, the J call TRBJ1-2, with D perhaps TRBD1 (6 bases). The CDR3 loop spans 13 amino acids. With 4 bases removed from V and 2 bases from J, the gap between germline ends came to 11 bases. CDR1 is SQVTM and CDR2 is ANQGSEA in the germline V gene. CDR3 region: CSVGQEVNYGYTF. The CDR3 coding sequence is TGCAGCGTTGGACAGGAGGTGAACTATGGCTACACCTTC.

The chain combines TRBV20-1 with TRBJ2-7; D ambiguous. Trimming left V 3 bases short and J 3 bases short, with 12 bases between. The CDR3 runs 13 residues. The germline V gene encodes CDR1 DFQATT and CDR2 SNEGSKA (reference sequence). The CDR3, as DNA: TGCAGTGCTAGTAAGAGGATAGGCTACGAGCAGTACTTC. Protein sequence: CSASKRIGYEQYF.

Only one count was recorded for this clone. The CDR3 nucleotides are TGTGCCAGTAGTCCCGAGAGCGGGAGGGGGTCCTACAATGAGCAGTTCTTC. Its translation: CASSPESGRGSYNEQFF. This chain connects TRBV19 to TRBJ2-1; 10 bases map to TRBD2. The length of the CDR3 is 17 residues. CDR1 and CDR2 (germline): LNHDA, SQIVND (reference sequence). The V and J ends lost 5 bases and 1 base, in that order; junction bases with no gene match: 8.

The J gene is TRBJ1-4, the V gene TRBV28; perhaps TRBD1 as D (6 bases). CDR1 is MDHEN, CDR2 SYDVKM, per germline. Trimming pared 6 bases from V and 7 bases from J, leaving 15 bases between. The CDR3 has 14 residues. CDR3 protein: CASSYTGNREKLFF. CDR3 nucleotides: TGTGCCAGCAGCTACACAGGGAACCGTGAAAAACTGTTTTTT. The full variable domain, with the rest looked up from reference TRBV28 and TRBJ1-4, is DVKVTQSSRYLVKRTGEKVFLECVQDMDHENMFWYRQDPGLGLRLIYFSYDVKMKEKGDIPEGYSVSREKKERFSLILESASTNQTSMYLCASSYTGNREKLFFGSGTQLSVL.

This sequence joins TRBV19 and TRBJ2-4, with D tentatively TRBD1 (5 bases). The V gene lost 6 bases and the J gene lost 4 bases, with 10 bases spanning the gap. Germline loops: CDR1 LNHDA, CDR2 SQIVND (reference sequence). This CDR3 is 13 amino acids long. The CDR3 spells CASSPSGKNIQYF. The CDR3 DNA reads TGTGCCAGTAGCCCCTCAGGGAAAAACATTCAGTACTTC. Combining the CDR3 with reference TRBV19 and TRBJ2-4 gives the whole variable domain DGGITQSPKYLFRKEGQNVTLSCEQNLNHDAMYWYRQDPGQGLRLIYYSQIVNDFQKGDIAEGYSVSREKKESFPLTVTSAQKNPTAFYLCASSPSGKNIQYFGAGTRLSVL.

The J gene is TRBJ1-4, the V gene TRBV27; D uncertain. Germline V CDR1 and CDR2: MNHEY, SMNVEV (reference sequence). CDR3 length: 15 residues. Trimming shortened V by 0 bases and J by 6 bases, and 11 bases separated the two germline ends. The CDR3: CASSLSRMNHEKLFF. The CDR3 DNA follows: TGTGCCAGCAGTTTATCGAGGATGAACCATGAAAAACTGTTTTTT.

The V call is TRBV3-1 (or the pseudogene TRBV3-2), the J call TRBJ2-5, with TRBD2 identical over 7 bases. Germline values: CDR1 LGHDT, CDR2 YNNKEL (reference sequence). The J segment lost 7 bases and the V segment lost 3 bases, leaving 2 bases of the junction unmatched. CDR3 length equals 12 residues. CDR3 sequence reads: CASSQGGRTQYF. Written as DNA, the CDR3 is TGTGCCAGCAGCCAGGGGGGGAGGACCCAGTACTTC.

The chain has TRBV12-2 and TRBJ2-1; the table gives TRBD2 as D, unverified against the DNA. TRBV12-2 is described as a pseudogene. The CDR3 runs 19 residues. In nucleotides, the CDR3 is TGTGCAAGTCGCGACCACCGCCGGGGCCCTGGCGGGAAGCAGGATGAGCAGTTCTTC. Amino acids: CASRDHRRGPGGKQDEQFF.